The clone carrying this T cell receptor (beta chain) occurred a few times. Its antigen is unidentified. TCRdb re-called the 5' RACE reads with MiXCR, one entry per CDR3 protein. This sample has roughly 600,000 distinct CDR3 sequences; approximately 18% occur once, and the top ten carry 9.5% to 15%. Germline CDR1 is DFQATT and CDR2 is SNEGSKA (reference sequence). V was shortened by 5 bases and J by 4 bases, with 11 bases between the two germline ends. There are 12 residues in the CDR3. This record belongs to a study of T-cell memory formation after mild COVID-19. Findings of the study overall: CM and EM subsets held most contracting CD4+ clones; EMRA held CD8+ ones. Later expanders leaned CD4+, whereas clones that contracted between day 15 and 85 were balanced CD4/CD8.

J is TRBJ1-1 and V is TRBV20-1, with D perhaps matching TRBD1 (6 bases). What was sequenced was PBMCs or a T cell subset sorted from them (not recorded which). This TCR derives from an adult woman who had mild COVID-19 (a few samples of this study predate the infection). Cell type and time point are not known. CDR3 DNA sequence: TGCAGTGCTTTCACAGGGTCCACTGAAGCTTTCTTT. Translated, it gives CSAFTGSTEAFF.